The clone carrying this TCR beta chain was seen just once. Its target is not known. The investigators reverse transcribed all of the isolated RNA, so they sequenced expressed TCRB transcripts. Libraries were prepared by immunoSEQ multiplex PCR; TCRdb keeps only in-frame clonotypes and omits some of them. The sample yields 220,000 or so clones, about 70% seen once. This specimen belongs to a study of beta chain features in type 1 diabetes. CDR1 is SGHTA, CDR2 FQGNSA, per germline. Unmatched junction bases numbered 14, after V lost 7 bases and J lost 4 bases. The CDR3 covers 17 residues. The study's findings and limits: Patients and controls would be equally affected if PCR favored shorter templates. All four CD4+ subsets from Type 1 diabetes patients carried moderately but significantly shorter TCRB CDR3s. Small HLA sub-analyses could not settle whether HLA shapes TCRB rearrangement.

V and J are TRBV7-2 and TRBJ2-3; 10 nucleotides match TRBD1. This TCR came from a man aged 30 to 39 in good health. The sample consisted of naive CD4+ T cells from blood. DNA for the CDR3: TGTGCCAGCACCACCATCCGACAGGGGGCAGGCGCAGATACGCAGTATTTT. Its protein product is CASTTIRQGAGADTQYF.